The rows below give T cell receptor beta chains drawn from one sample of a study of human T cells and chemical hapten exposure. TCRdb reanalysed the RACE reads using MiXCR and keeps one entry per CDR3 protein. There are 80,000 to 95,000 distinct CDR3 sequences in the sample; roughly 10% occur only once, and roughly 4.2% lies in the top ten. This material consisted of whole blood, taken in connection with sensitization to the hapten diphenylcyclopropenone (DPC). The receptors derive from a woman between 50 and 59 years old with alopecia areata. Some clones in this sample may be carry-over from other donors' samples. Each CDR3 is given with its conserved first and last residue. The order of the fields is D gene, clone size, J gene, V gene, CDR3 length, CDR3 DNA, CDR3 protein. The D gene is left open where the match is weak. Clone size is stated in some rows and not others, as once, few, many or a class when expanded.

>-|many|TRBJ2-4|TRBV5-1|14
TGCGCCAGCAGCATTACCGGGACTCAGGACATTCAGTACTTC
CASSITGTQDIQYF
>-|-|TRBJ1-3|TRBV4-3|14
TGCGCCAGCTCAACAGGGAATTCTGGAAACACCATATATTTT
CASSTGNSGNTIYF
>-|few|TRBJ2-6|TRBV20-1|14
TGCAGTGCTAGTGTGGGTTTGGGGGCCAACGTCCTGACTTTC
CSASVGLGANVLTF
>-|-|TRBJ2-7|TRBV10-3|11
TGTGCCACGGCATCGGACTACGAGCAGTACTTC
CATASDYEQYF
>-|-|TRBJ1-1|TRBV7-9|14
TGTGCCAGCCCCTCTCCGGACGTGAACACTGAAGCTTTCTTT
CASPSPDVNTEAFF
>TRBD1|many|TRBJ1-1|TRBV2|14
TGTGCCAGCAGTGAACGGGACAGGGGCACTGAAGCTTTCTTT
CASSERDRGTEAFF
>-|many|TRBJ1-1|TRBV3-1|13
TGTGCCAGCAGCCGCAGCTTGAACACTGAAGCTTTCTTT
CASSRSLNTEAFF
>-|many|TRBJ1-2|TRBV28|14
TGTGCCAGCAGTTCTCAGGGGCCACGCTATGGCTACACCTTC
CASSSQGPRYGYTF
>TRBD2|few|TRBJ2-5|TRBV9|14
TGTGCCAGCAGCGGAACTAGCGTTCGGGAGACCCAGTACTTC
CASSGTSVRETQYF
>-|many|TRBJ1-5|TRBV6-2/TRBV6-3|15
TGTGCCAGCACCTACGGGGTGGTTAGCAATCAGCCCCAGCATTTT
CASTYGVVSNQPQHF
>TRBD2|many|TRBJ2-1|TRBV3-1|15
TGTGCCAGCAGTCGAGCGGGAGGGAACTACAATGAGCAGTTCTTC
CASSRAGGNYNEQFF
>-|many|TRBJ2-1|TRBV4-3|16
TGCGCCAGCAGCCAAGAGGCGGCAGGGGGGAACAATGAGCAGTTCTTC
CASSQEAAGGNNEQFF
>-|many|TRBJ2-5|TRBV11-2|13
TGTGCCAGCAGCCCCGGGGGTAATTTGGCCCAGTACTTC
CASSPGGNLAQYF
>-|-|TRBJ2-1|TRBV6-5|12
TGTGCCAGCAGCACCAGGGGATATGAGCAGTTCTTC
CASSTRGYEQFF